This T cell receptor (beta chain) stems from a study of CD8+ T cells in alopecia areata. This clone has a single count. Extraction of RNA preceded its reverse transcription into cDNA, which served as the sequencing template. Data came from immunoSEQ multiplex PCR; TCRdb stores just in-frame clones and leaves some out. The data show 140,000 to 150,000 clones, 45% to 65% seen once. The sample's treatment: oral pan-JAK inhibitor, 5-10 mg twice daily. Peripheral blood samples and lesional scalp punch biopsies were obtained from alopecia areata patients. The clonotype comes from a human donor with alopecia areata. The material sequenced was CD8+ T cells sorted from blood, taken at week 4, from a patient treated with tofacitinib.

The CDR3 here is CASSLGGQFTEAFF. In DNA form, the CDR3 reads TGCGCCAGCAGCTTGGGGGGACAATTCACTGAAGCTTTCTTT. The chain employs TRBV5-1 and TRBJ1-1; D is possibly TRBD1 (6 bases). Per the germline V gene, CDR1 is SGHRS and CDR2 is YFSETQ. Trimming stripped 0 bases from V and 4 bases from J, with 10 bases between. The CDR3 covers 14 residues.